The next 2 T cell receptor beta chains were all read from a single sample in a study of CD8 T cells in ankylosing spondylitis. One entry per CDR3 protein, called by TCRdb with MiXCR from the 5' RACE reads. This sample has 250,000 to 400,000 distinct CDR3 sequences, with approximately 10% found just once. The specimen sequenced was blood, either unsorted or a sorted T cell fraction (not recorded which). Receptor source: a female donor with ankylosing spondylitis or in good health (not recorded which).

This clonotype has more than one count but fewer than ten. The chain carries TRBV20-1 and TRBJ1-1; 7 nucleotides match TRBD1. The CDR3 contains 13 residues. J gave up 4 bases and V 4 bases, and 6 bases lay outside the gene matches. Germline V lookup: CDR1 DFQATT, CDR2 SNEGSKA (reference sequence). The CDR3 DNA reads TGCAGTGCTATCCGACAGGGTGCCACTGAAGCTTTCTTT. Translation gives CSAIRQGATEAFF.

The table lists this clonotype with many counts. The genes are TRBV28 and TRBJ2-1, with a weak D call TRBD1 (5 bases). CDR1 is MDHEN, CDR2 SYDVKM, per germline. The CDR3 length is 12 residues. The V and J ends lost 7 bases and 8 bases respectively, with 12 bases between them. The CDR3 DNA is TGTGCCAGCAACCGTCTCAGGGATGAGCAGTTCTTC. This translates into CASNRLRDEQFF.